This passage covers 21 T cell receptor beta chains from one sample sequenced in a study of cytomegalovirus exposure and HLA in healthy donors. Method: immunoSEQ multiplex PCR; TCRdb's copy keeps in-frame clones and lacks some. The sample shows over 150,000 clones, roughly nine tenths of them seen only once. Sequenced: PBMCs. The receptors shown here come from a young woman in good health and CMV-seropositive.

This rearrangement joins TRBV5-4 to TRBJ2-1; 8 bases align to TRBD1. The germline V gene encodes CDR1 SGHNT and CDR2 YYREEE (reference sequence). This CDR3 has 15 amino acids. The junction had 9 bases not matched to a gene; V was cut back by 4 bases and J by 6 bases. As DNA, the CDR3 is TGTGCCAGCAGCGCCCGACAGGGGAATTTCAATGAGCAGTTCTTC. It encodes CASSARQGNFNEQFF.

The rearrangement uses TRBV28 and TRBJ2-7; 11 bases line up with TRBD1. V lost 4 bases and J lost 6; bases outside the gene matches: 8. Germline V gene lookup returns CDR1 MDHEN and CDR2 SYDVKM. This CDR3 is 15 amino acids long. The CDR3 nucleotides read TGTGCCAGCAGTTCCCCTGGGACAGGGGGATCCGAGCAGTACTTC. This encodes CASSSPGTGGSEQYF.

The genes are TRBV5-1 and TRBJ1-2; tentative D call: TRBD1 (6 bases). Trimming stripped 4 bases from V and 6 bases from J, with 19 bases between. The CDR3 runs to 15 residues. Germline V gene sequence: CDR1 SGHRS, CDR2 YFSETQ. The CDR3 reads CASSPPGQGRDGYTF. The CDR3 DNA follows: TGCGCCAGCAGCCCCCCGGGGCAGGGGAGGGATGGCTACACCTTC.

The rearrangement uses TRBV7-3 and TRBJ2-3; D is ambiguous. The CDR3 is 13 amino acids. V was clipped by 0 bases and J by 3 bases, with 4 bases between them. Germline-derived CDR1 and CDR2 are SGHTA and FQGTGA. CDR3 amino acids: CASSLTETDTQYF. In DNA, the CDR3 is TGTGCCAGCAGCTTAACGGAGACAGATACGCAGTATTTT.

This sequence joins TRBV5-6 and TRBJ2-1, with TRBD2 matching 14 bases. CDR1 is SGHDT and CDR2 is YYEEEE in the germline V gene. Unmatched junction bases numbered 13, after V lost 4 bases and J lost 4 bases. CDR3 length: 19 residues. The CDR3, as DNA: TGTGCCAGCAGCAAGGGACTAGCGGGAGTCACGGGCTTTTACAATGAGCAGTTCTTC. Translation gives CASSKGLAGVTGFYNEQFF. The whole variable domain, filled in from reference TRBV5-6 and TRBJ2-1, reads DAGVTQSPTHLIKTRGQQVTLRCSPKSGHDTVSWYQQALGQGPQFIFQYYEEEERQRGNFPDRFSGHQFPNYSSELNVNALLLGDSALYLCASSKGLAGVTGFYNEQFFGPGTRLTVL.

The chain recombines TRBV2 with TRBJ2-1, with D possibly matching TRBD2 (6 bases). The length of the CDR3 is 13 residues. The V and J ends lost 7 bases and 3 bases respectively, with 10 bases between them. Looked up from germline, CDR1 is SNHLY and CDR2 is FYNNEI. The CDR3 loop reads CASKNGGYNEQFF. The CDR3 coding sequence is TGTGCCAGCAAAAACGGGGGCTACAATGAGCAGTTCTTC.

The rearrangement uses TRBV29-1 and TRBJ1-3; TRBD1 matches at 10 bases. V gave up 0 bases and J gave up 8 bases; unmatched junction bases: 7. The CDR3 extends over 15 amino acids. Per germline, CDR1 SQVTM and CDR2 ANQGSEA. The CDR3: CSVEDPGQGVDTIYF. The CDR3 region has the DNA TGCAGCGTTGAAGATCCTGGACAGGGGGTGGACACCATATATTTT.

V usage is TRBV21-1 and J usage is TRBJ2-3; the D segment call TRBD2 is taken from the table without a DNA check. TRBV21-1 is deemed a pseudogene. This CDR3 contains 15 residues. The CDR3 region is CASSKVVRWPDTQYF. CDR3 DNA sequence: TGTGCCAGCAGCAAAGTGGTGAGGTGGCCAGATACGCAGTATTTT.

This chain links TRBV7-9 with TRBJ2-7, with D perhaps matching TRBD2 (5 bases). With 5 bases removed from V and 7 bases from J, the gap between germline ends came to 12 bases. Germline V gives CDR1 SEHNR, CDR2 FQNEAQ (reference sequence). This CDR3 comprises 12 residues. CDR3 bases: TGTGCCAGCAGCCTCCCCTCGGGGGAGCAGTACTTC. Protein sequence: CASSLPSGEQYF.

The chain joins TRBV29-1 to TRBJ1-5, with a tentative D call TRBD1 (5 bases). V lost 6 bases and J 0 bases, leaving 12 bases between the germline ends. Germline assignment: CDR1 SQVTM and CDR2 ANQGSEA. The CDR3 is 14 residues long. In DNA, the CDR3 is TGCAGCGTGACCGGGGGTGATAGCAATCAGCCCCAGCATTTT. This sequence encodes CSVTGGDSNQPQHF.

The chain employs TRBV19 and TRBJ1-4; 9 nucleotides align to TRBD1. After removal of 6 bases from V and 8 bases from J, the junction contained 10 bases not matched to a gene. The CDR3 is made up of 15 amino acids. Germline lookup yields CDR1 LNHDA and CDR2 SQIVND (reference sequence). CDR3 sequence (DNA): TGTGCCAGTAGGGACACCGGGACAGGGAGAGAAAAACTGTTTTTT. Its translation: CASRDTGTGREKLFF.

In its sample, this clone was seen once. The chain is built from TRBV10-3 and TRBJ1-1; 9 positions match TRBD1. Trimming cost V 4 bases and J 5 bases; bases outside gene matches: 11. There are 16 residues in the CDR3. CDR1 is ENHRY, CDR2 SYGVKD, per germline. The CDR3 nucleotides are TGTGCCATCAGTGGTGGGACAGGGAGGCTGAGAACTGAAGCTTTCTTT. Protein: CAISGGTGRLRTEAFF.

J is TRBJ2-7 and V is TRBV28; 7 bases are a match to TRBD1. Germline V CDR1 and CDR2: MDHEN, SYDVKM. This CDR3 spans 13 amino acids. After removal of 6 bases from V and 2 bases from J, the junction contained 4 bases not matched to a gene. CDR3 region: CASRFGTAYEQYF. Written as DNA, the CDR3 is TGTGCCAGCAGATTCGGGACAGCCTACGAGCAGTACTTC.

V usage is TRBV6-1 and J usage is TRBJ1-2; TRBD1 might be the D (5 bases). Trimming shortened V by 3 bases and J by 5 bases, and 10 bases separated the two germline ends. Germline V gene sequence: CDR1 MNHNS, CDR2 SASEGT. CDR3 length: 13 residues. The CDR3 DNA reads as TGTGCCAGCAGTGACTGGGCAGGGTATGGCTACACCTTC. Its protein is CASSDWAGYGYTF.

CDR3 coding DNA: TGTGCCTCTGTTCGGGGAGATGGCTACACCTTC. Protein product: CASVRGDGYTF. J is TRBJ1-2 and V is TRBV30, with D unclear. The CDR3 totals 11 residues. Trimming removed 7 bases at V and 6 bases at J, with 12 bases between. Per germline, CDR1 GTSNPN and CDR2 SVGIG (reference sequence).

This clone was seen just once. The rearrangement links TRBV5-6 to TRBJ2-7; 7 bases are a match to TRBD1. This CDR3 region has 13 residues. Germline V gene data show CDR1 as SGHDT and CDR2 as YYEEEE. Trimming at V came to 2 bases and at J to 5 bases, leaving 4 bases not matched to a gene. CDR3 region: CASSLQGRDEQYF. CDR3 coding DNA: TGTGCCAGCAGCTTACAGGGGCGGGACGAGCAGTACTTC.

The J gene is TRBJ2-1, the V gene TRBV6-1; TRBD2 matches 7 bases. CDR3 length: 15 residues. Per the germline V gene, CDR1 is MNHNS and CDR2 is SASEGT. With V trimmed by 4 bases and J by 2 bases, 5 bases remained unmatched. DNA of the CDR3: TGTGCCAGCAGTGCTCGCGGGGGAACCTACAATGAGCAGTTCTTC. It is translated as CASSARGGTYNEQFF.

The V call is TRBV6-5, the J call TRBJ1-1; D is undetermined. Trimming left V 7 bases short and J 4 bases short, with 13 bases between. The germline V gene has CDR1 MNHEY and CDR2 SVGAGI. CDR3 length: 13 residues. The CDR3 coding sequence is TGTGCCAGCACCGAAACCGTGGCCACTGAAGCTTTCTTT. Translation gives CASTETVATEAFF.

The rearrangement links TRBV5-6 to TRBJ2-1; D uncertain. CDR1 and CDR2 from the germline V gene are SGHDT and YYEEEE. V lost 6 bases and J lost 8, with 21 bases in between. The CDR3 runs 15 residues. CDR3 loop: CASTLMTLVGHEQFF. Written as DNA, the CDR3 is TGTGCCAGCACCCTGATGACCCTAGTAGGCCATGAGCAGTTCTTC.

The CDR3 sequence: CASWGTGDSLGEQYF. The CDR3 DNA reads as TGTGCCAGTTGGGGAACCGGGGATTCCTTGGGGGAGCAGTACTTC. V and J are TRBV28 and TRBJ2-7; possibly TRBD2 for D (5 bases). The germline V and J ends were trimmed by 9 bases and 7 bases, with 25 bases remaining between them. The CDR3 length is 15 residues. Germline CDR1 and CDR2: MDHEN and SYDVKM.

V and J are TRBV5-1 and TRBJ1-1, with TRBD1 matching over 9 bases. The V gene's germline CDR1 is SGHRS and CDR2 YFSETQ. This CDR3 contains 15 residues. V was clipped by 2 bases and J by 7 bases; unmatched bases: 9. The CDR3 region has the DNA TGCGCCAGCAGCTTCGGGACAGGGAGTTCTGGTGAAGCTTTCTTT. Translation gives CASSFGTGSSGEAFF.